This TCR beta chain was captured in a study of beta chain features in type 1 diabetes. Study-wide findings and caveats: TCRB CDR3s from Type 1 diabetes patients were moderately but significantly shorter in all four CD4+ subsets. Small HLA sub-analyses could not settle whether HLA shapes TCRB rearrangement. Type 1 diabetes patients had VDJ junctions that carried fewer insertions and more deletions. Patients showed naive, central memory and Treg TCRB repertoires that appeared more similar than those of healthy donors.

Concerning this clone itself: What it binds is not known.

Germline CDR1 reads SGHVS; CDR2 reads FNYEAQ. Trimming took 1 base from V and 9 from J, leaving 6 bases between them. This CDR3 region has 12 residues. Every bit of the isolated RNA underwent reverse transcription, so sequencing read expressed TCRB transcripts. Profiled with immunoSEQ multiplex PCR; TCRdb holds only in-frame clones, not every one. The table records hundreds of thousands of clones, roughly 12% of them present only once. Purity exceeding 98% was reached by all sorted populations. Sequenced: naive CD4+ T cells from blood. This sequence was found in a woman under 30 with type 1 diabetes. The chain has TRBV7-6 and TRBJ2-2; no clear D gene. CDR3 loop: CASSLDSWELFF. CDR3 nucleotides: TGTGCCAGCAGCTTAGATTCCTGGGAGCTGTTTTTT.